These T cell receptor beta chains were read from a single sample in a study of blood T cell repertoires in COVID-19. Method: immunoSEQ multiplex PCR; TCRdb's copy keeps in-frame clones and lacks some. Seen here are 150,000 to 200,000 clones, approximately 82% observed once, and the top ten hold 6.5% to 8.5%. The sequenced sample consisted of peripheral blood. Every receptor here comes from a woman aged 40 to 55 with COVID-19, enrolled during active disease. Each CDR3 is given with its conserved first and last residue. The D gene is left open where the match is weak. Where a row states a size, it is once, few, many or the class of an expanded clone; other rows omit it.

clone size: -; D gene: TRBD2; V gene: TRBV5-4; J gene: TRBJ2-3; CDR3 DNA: TGTGCCAGCAGCTTGGGAGCGGGACGGAGCACAGATACGCAGTATTTT; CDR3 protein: CASSLGAGRSTDTQYF
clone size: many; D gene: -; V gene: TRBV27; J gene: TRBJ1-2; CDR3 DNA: TGTGCCAGCAGTAGGGGCGGTGGCAGACTCTATGGCTACACCTTC; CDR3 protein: CASSRGGGRLYGYTF
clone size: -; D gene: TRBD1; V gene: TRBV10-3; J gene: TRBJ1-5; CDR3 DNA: TGTGCCATCAGTCGACAGGGAAGCAATCAGCCCCAGCATTTT; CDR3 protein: CAISRQGSNQPQHF
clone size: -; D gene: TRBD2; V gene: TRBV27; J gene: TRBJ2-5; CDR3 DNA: TGTGCCAGCAGTTTATCGAGTAGCGGGGGGGAAGAGACCCAGTACTTC; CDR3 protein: CASSLSSSGGEETQYF
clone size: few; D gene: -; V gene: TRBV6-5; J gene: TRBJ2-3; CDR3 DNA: TGTGCCAGCAGTTACTCTTCTAGGGGTCATACGCAGTATTTT; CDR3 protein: CASSYSSRGHTQYF
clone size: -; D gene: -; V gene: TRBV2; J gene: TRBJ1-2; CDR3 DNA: TGTGCCAGCAGTGTCACGGGGAACTATGGCTACACCTTC; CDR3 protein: CASSVTGNYGYTF
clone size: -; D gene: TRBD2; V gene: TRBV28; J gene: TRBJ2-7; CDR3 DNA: TGTGCCAGCAGTAAGACTAGCGAGTTCTCCGAGCAGTACTTC; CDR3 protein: CASSKTSEFSEQYF
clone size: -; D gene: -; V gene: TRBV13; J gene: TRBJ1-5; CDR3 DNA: TGTGCCAGCAGCTTAGGTGGGGCAGAAAATCAGCCCCAGCATTTT; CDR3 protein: CASSLGGAENQPQHF
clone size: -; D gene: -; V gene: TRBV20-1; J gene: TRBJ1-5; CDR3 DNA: TGCAGTGCTAGTCCGGGGAATCAGCCCCAGCATTTT; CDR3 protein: CSASPGNQPQHF
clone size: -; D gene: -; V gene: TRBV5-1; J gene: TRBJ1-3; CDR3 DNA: TGCGCCAGCAGCTTGACAGGGTCTTCTGGAAACACCATATATTTT; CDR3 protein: CASSLTGSSGNTIYF
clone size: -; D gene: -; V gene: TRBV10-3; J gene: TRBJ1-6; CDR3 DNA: TGTGCCATCAGTGAGGCGCGACCGACCTCAAGGGGACCCCTCCACTTT; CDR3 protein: CAISEARPTSRGPLHF
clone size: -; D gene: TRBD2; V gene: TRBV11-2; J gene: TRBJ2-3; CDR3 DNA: TGTGCCAGCAGCACTAGACTAGCGGGAGTCACAGATACGCAGTATTTT; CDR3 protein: CASSTRLAGVTDTQYF
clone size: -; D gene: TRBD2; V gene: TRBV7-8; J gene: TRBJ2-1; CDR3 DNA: TGTGCCAGCAGCTTACTAGCGGGAGTGGATTACAATGAGCAGTTCTTC; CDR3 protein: CASSLLAGVDYNEQFF
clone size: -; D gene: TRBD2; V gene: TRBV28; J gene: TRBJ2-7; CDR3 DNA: TGTGCCAGCAGTTTAGCGGGAGCTTCCTCGACCTACGAGCAGTACTTC; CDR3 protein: CASSLAGASSTYEQYF
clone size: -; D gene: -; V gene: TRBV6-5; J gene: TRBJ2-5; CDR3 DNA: TGTGCCAGCAGTTACGCGGGGAGGCAAGAGACCCAGTACTTC; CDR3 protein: CASSYAGRQETQYF
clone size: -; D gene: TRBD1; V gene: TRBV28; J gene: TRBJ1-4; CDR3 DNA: TGTGCCAGCAGTTTTGCAGGGGGCGATGAAAAACTGTTTTTT; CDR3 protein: CASSFAGGDEKLFF
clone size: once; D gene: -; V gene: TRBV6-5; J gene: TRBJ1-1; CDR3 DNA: TGTGCCAGCAGGGGCTGGACTGCGAACACTGAAGCTTTCTTT; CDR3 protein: CASRGWTANTEAFF
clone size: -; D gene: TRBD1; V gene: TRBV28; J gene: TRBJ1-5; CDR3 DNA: TGTGCCAGCAGTTTACCCGGGACAGCGAATCAGCCCCAGCATTTT; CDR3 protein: CASSLPGTANQPQHF
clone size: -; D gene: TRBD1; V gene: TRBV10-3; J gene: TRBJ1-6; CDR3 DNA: TGTGTTCCGGGACAGGGGGTCGGTTCACCCCTCCACTTT; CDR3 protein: CVPGQGVGSPLHF
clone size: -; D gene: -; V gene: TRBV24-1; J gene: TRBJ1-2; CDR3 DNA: TGTGCCACCAGTGATTTTCAAGGGGATGGCTACACCTTC; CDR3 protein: CATSDFQGDGYTF
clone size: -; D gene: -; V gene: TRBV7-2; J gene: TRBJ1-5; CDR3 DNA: TGTGCCAGCAGCTTCGGGCGGGAGGGACAACAGCATTTT; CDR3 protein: CASSFGREGQQHF
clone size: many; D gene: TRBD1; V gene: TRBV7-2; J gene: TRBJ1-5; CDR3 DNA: TGTGCCAGCAGCCCACAGACAGGGGTCAATCAGCCCCAGCATTTT; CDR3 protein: CASSPQTGVNQPQHF
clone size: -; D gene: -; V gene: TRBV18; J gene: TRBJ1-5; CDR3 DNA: TGTGCCAGCTCACCAGAGACAGATCAGCCCCAGCATTTT; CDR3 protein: CASSPETDQPQHF
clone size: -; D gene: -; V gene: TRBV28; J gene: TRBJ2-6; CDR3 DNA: TGTGCCAGCAGTTTTACCCCCCAGAGGGCCAACGTCCTGACTTTC; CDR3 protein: CASSFTPQRANVLTF
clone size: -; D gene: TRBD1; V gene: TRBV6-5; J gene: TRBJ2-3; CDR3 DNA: TGTGCCAGTTCCCCGGGACAGGGGTACACAGATACGCAGTATTTT; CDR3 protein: CASSPGQGYTDTQYF
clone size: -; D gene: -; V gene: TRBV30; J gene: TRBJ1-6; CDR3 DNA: TGTGCCTGGAGTGGATCCAGGGCGAATACACCCCTCCACTTT; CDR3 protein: CAWSGSRANTPLHF
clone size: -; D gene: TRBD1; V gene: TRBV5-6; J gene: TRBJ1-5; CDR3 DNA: TGTGCCAGCAGCTCCAGACAGGGGAGGGCCTGGGGCAATCAGCCCCAGCATTTT; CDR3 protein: CASSSRQGRAWGNQPQHF
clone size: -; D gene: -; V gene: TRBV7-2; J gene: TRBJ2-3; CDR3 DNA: TGTGCCAGCAGCTTAGGGAGCGGAGATACGCAGTATTTT; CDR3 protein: CASSLGSGDTQYF
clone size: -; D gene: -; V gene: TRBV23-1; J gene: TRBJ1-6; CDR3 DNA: TGCGCCAGCAGTCAACCGCCCAGGGGTCTCCTTATCTCCTATAATTCACCCCTCCACTTT; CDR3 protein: CASSQPPRGLLISYNSPLHF
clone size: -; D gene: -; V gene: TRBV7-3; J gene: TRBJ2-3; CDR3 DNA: TGTGCCAGCAGCTCCCCTGGCACAGATACGCAGTATTTT; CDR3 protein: CASSSPGTDTQYF
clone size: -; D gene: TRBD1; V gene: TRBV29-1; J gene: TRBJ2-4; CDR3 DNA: TGCAGCGTTGAACCCGGGACAGCCCAAAAAAACATTCAGTACTTC; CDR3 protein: CSVEPGTAQKNIQYF
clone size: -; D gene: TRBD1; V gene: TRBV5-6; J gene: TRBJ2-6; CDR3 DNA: TGTGCCAGCAGCGCCGCCGGGACAGGGATGTCTGGGGCCAACGTCCTGACTTTC; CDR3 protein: CASSAAGTGMSGANVLTF
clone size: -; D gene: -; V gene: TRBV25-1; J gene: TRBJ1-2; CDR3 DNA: TGTGCCAGCAAGGCGGCCCCAGGGGTCAATAACTATGGCTACACCTTC; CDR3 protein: CASKAAPGVNNYGYTF
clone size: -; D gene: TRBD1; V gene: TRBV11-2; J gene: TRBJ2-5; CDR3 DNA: TGTGCCAGCAGCTTAGAGGGGACGACAGGGCGGGAGACCCAGTACTTC; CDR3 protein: CASSLEGTTGRETQYF
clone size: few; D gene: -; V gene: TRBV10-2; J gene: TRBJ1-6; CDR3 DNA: TGCGCCAGCAGTGACGAGGCCCTGGCCCTCCACTTT; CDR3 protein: CASSDEALALHF
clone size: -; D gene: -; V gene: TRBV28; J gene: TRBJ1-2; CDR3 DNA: TGTGCCAGCAGTTTAAGGGGCGGCCTCGGCTATGGCTACACCTTC; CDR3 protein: CASSLRGGLGYGYTF
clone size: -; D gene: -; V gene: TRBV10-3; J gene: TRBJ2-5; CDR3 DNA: TGTGCCATCAGTGAGTCATGGGGCAGAGAGACCCAGTACTTC; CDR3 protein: CAISESWGRETQYF
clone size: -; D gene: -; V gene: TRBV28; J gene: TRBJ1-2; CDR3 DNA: TGTGCCAGCGGGAGGGACACCTTGAGCTATGGCTACACCTTC; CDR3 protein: CASGRDTLSYGYTF
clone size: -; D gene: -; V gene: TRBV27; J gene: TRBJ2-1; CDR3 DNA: TGTGCCAGCAGTTTAGGCATTGAGCAGTTCTTC; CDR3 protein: CASSLGIEQFF
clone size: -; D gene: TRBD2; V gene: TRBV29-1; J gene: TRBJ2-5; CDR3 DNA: TGCAGCTCTGGTGGGATTAGCGGGGGAATGGGAGAGACCCAGTACTTC; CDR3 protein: CSSGGISGGMGETQYF
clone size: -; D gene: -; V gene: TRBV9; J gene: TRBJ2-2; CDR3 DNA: TGTGCCAGCAGCGTAGACCCTAGCACGGGCGGGGAGCTGTTTTTT; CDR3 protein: CASSVDPSTGGELFF
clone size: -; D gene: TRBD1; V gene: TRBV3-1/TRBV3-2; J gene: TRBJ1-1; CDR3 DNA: TGTGCCAGCAGCCGGAATCCGGGACAGAAGAACACTGAAGCTTTCTTT; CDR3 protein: CASSRNPGQKNTEAFF
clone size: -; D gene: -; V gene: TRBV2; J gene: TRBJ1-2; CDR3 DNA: TGTGCCAGCAGTGGGAGGATGGACCCCTATGGCTACACCTTC; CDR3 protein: CASSGRMDPYGYTF
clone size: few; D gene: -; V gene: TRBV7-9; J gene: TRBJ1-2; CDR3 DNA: TGTGCCAGCAGCTCATCGGGGGGTGGCTACACCTTC; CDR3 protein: CASSSSGGGYTF
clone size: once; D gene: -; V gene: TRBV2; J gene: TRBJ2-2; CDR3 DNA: TGTGCCAGCAGGCGGGGTATCTGGGCAGGCCCGAACACCGGGGAGCTGTTTTTT; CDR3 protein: CASRRGIWAGPNTGELFF
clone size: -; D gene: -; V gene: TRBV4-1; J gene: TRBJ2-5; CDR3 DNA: TGCGCCAGCAGCCACCCTTTAGATGAGACCCAGTACTTC; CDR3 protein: CASSHPLDETQYF
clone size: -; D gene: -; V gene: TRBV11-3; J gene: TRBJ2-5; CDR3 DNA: TGTGCCAGCAGCTTAGGGGTGAGGGAGACCCAGTACTTC; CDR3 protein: CASSLGVRETQYF
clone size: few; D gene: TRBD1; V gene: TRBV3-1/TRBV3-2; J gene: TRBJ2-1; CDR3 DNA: TGTGCCAGCAGCCGCGGACAGGACCCCTACAATGAGCAGTTCTTC; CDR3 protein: CASSRGQDPYNEQFF
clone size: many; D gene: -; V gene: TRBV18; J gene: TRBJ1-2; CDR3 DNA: TGTGCCAGCTCACCACCGCTGTCTTCAGGGCTCTATGGCTACACCTTC; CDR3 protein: CASSPPLSSGLYGYTF
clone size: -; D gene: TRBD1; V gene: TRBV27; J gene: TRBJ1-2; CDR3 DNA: TGTGCCAGCAGTTGGGCAGGGGGAGTCCCTGGCTACACCTTC; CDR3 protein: CASSWAGGVPGYTF
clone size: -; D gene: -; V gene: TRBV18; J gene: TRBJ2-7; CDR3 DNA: TGTGCCAGCTCACCCCGACAGAGCTACGAGCAGTACTTC; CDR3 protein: CASSPRQSYEQYF
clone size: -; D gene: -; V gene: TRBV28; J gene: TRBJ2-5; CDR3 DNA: TGTGCCAGCTCCTTAGCGGTCCAAGAGACCCAGTACTTC; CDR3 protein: CASSLAVQETQYF